The clone carrying this T cell receptor (beta chain) has just one count. Its antigen is undetermined. This record comes from a study of CD8+ T cells in alopecia areata. cDNA serving as the sequencing template came from extracted, reverse transcribed RNA. The assay was immunoSEQ multiplex PCR, and TCRdb's table has in-frame clones only and misses some. The sample contains about 15,000 clones, less than 70% of which appear only once. From alopecia areata patients, lesional scalp punch biopsies and peripheral blood were collected. This CDR3 comprises 12 residues. V lost 8 bases to trimming and J lost 4 bases, with 10 bases between them. The V gene's germline CDR1 is SGHTA and CDR2 FQGTGA. Regarding the study as a whole: Possibly as an HLA-related effect, TCR sharing across patients appeared less clear than in mice.

The sample comprised skin. The receptor comes from a human donor with alopecia areata. This chain joins TRBV7-3 and TRBJ2-3, with D tentatively TRBD2 (6 bases). As DNA, the CDR3 is TGTGCCAGCGGAGCGGGCGCAGATACGCAGTATTTT. Translation gives CASGAGADTQYF.